This T cell receptor (beta chain) was sequenced during a study of post-analysis software for immune sequencing data. Whole-study context: Secondary progressive, relapsing-remitting and progressive-relapsing multiple sclerosis were among the included disease courses. Whole-study findings and limits: Higher frequency in patients than in controls was seen for several TRBV segments, with TRBV5-6, TRBV5-1 and TRBV20-1 among them. Normalized Chao1 diversity was significantly lower in multiple sclerosis patients than in controls. Samples prepared in the same batch strongly co-clustered by F measure.

TCR beta libraries were prepared from cDNA with unique molecular identifiers. The yield from roughly 1 to 10 million T cells was 500,000 or so cDNA molecules in total. Via MiXCR, TCRdb re-called the PCR reads, giving one row per CDR3 protein. The table has more than 500,000 distinct CDR3 sequences, roughly 34% seen once. This clonotype was counted between two and nine times. Antigen specificity is unknown. V lost 4 bases, J lost 1 base, and 12 bases lay in between. CDR1 and CDR2 (germline): KGHDR, SFDVKD. The CDR3 length is 15 residues. This chain joins TRBV24-1 and TRBJ2-5, with D uncertain. This sequence was found in a girl aged 2-17 years with multiple sclerosis. Material: blood. CDR3 DNA: TGTGCCACCAGTGAGGCCGACAACCGCCAAGAGACCCAGTACTTC. Its translation: CATSEADNRQETQYF.